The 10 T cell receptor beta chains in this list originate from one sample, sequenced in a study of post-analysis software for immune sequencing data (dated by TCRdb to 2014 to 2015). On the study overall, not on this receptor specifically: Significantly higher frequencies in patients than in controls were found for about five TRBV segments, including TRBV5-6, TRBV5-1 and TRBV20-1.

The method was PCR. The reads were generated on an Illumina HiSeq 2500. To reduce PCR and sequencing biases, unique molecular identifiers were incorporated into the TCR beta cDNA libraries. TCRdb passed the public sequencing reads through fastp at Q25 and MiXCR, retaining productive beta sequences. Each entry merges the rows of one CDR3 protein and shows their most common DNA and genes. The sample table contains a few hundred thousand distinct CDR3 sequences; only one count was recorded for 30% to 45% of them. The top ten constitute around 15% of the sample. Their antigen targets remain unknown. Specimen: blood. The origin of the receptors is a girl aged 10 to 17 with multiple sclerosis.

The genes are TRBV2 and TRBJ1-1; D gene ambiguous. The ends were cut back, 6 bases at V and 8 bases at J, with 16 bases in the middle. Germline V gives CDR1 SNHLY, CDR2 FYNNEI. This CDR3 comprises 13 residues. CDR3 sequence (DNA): TGTGCCAGCAGACCCGAGCCGGGGTTAGAAGCTTTCTTT. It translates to CASRPEPGLEAFF.

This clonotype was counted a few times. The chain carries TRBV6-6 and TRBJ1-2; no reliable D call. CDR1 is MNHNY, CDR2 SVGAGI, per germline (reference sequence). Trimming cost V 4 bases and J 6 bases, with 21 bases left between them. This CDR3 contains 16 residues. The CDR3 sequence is CASSSRAMPLTNGYTF. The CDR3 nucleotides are TGTGCCAGCAGTTCCCGGGCCATGCCCCTCACTAATGGCTACACCTTC.

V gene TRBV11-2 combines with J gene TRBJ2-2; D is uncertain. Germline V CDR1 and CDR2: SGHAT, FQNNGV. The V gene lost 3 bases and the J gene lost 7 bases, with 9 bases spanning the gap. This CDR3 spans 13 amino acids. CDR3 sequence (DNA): TGTGCCAGCAGCTTGGGGTGGGGCGGGGAGCTGTTTTTT. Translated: CASSLGWGGELFF. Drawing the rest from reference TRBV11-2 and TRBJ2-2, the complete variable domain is EAGVAQSPRYKIIEKRQSVAFWCNPISGHATLYWYQQILGQGPKLLIQFQNNGVVDDSQLPKDRFSAERLKGVDSTLKIQPAKLEDSAVYLCASSLGWGGELFFGEGSRLTVL.

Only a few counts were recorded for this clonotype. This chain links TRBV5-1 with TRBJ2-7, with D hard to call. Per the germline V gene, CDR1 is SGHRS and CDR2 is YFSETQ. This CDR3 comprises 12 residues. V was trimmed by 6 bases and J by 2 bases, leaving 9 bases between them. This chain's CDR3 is CASTAGTYEQYF. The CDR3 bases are TGCGCCAGCACGGCAGGAACCTACGAGCAGTACTTC. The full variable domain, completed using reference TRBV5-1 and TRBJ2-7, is KAGVTQTPRYLIKTRGQQVTLSCSPISGHRSVSWYQQTPGQGLQFLFEYFSETQRNKGNFPGRFSGRQFSNSRSEMNVSTLELGDSALYLCASTAGTYEQYFGPGTRLTVT.

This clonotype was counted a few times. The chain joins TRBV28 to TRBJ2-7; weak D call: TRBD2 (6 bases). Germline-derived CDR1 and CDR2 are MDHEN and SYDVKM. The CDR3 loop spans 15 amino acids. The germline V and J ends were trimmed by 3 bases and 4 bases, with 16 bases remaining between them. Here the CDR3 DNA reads TGTGCCAGCAGTTTTATCGGTGGAGGGAATTACGAGCAGTACTTC. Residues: CASSFIGGGNYEQYF.

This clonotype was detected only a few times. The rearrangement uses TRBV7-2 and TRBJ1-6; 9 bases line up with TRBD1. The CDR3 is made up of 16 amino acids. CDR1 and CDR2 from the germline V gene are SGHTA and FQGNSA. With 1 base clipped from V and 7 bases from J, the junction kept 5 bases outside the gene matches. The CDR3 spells CASSLDGTGKNSPLHF. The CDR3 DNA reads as TGTGCCAGCAGCTTAGACGGGACAGGGAAAAATTCACCCCTCCACTTT.

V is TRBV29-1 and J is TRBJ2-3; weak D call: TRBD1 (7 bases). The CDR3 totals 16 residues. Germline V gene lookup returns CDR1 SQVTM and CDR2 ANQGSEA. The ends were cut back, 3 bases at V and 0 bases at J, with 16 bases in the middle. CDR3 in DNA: TGCAGCGTTGATGGCAGGGGGGCGCCTAGCACAGATACGCAGTATTTT. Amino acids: CSVDGRGAPSTDTQYF.

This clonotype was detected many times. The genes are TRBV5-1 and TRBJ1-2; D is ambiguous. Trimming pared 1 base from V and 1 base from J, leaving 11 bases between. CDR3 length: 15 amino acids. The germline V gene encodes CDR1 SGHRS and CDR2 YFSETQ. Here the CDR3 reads CASSLYGQSNYGYTF. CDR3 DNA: TGCGCCAGCAGCTTGTATGGTCAGAGTAACTATGGCTACACCTTC.

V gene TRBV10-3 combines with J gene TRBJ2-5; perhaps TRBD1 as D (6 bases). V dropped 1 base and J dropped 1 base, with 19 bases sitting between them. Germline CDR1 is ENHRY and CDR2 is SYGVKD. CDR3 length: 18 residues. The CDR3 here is CAISEWSGDRRFQETQYF. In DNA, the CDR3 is TGTGCCATCAGTGAGTGGTCTGGCGACAGGCGATTCCAAGAGACCCAGTACTTC.

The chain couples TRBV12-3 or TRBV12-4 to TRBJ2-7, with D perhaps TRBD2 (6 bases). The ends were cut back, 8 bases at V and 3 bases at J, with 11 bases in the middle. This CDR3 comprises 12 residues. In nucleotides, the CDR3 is TGTGCCAGCCGCGGGAATGGCTACGAGCAGTACTTC. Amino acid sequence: CASRGNGYEQYF.